This is a list of T cell receptor beta chains from one sample in a study of blood T cell repertoires in COVID-19. TCRdb's table, derived via immunoSEQ multiplex PCR, lists solely in-frame clones and lacks some. Of approximately 120,000 clones in the sample, 81% were seen once. Sequenced sample: peripheral blood. These receptor sequences come from a woman aged 45-59 years with acute or convalescent COVID-19. CDR3s include the opening cysteine and the closing phenylalanine or tryptophan. The D gene is left open where the match is weak. Rows give clone size only sometimes, using once, few, many, or a class for an expanded clone.

j_call d_call v_call clone_size cdr3_aa cdr3_nt
TRBJ2-1 . TRBV12-1 . CASSVAGTTLNEQFF TGTGCCAGCAGCGTTGCCGGGACTACACTCAATGAGCAGTTCTTC
TRBJ1-6 . TRBV29-1 few CSVRSSYNSPLHF TGCAGCGTGAGGAGCTCCTATAATTCACCCCTCCACTTT
TRBJ1-2 TRBD1 TRBV6-5 . CASRTGTDYGYTF TGTGCCAGCAGAACCGGGACAGACTATGGCTACACCTTC
TRBJ1-5 TRBD1 TRBV28 . CASLPPTGRNQPQHF TGTGCCAGCCTTCCCCCGACAGGGCGCAATCAGCCCCAGCATTTT
TRBJ2-7 . TRBV3-1/TRBV3-2 . CASSQWSRSSYEQYF TGTGCCAGCAGCCAATGGTCCAGAAGCTCCTACGAGCAGTACTTC
TRBJ2-7 . TRBV7-2 . CASSSRGSYEQYF TGTGCCAGCAGCTCCCGCGGGTCGTACGAGCAGTACTTC
TRBJ1-1 TRBD1 TRBV7-9 . CASSLQGESTEAFF TGTGCCAGCAGCTTACAGGGGGAATCCACTGAAGCTTTCTTT
TRBJ2-7 TRBD1 TRBV27 . CASSLTGLTGGVYF TGTGCCAGCAGTTTAACGGGTCTGACAGGGGGTGTGTACTTC
TRBJ1-5 . TRBV29-1 . CSVGLSGGSNQPQHF TGCAGCGTTGGTCTTAGCGGGGGGAGCAATCAGCCCCAGCATTTT
TRBJ2-1 . TRBV14 . CASSQVKGSYNEQFF TGTGCCAGCAGCCAAGTCAAGGGGTCCTACAATGAGCAGTTCTTC
TRBJ2-5 . TRBV2 . CASRRGGQETQYF TGTGCCAGCAGGCGGGGTGGCCAAGAGACCCAGTACTTC
TRBJ2-7 . TRBV21-1 . CASTPRRGHEQYF TGTGCCAGCACTCCGCGCAGGGGACACGAGCAGTACTTC
TRBJ2-7 TRBD2 TRBV20-1 once CSAHIAGEQYF TGCAGTGCTCATATAGCGGGCGAGCAGTACTTC
TRBJ1-1 . TRBV3-1/TRBV3-2 . CASSPSGYLSMNTEAFF TGTGCCAGCAGCCCTTCAGGATATTTGAGCATGAACACTGAAGCTTTCTTT
TRBJ1-5 TRBD1 TRBV27 . CASSPGTGANQPQHF TGTGCCAGCAGTCCCGGGACAGGGGCAAATCAGCCCCAGCATTTT
TRBJ2-1 TRBD2 TRBV6-6 . CASRGGSDNEQFF TGTGCCAGCAGGGGGGGGTCAGACAATGAGCAGTTCTTC
TRBJ1-6 . TRBV25-1 once CASRDSDSPLHF TGTGCCAGCAGGGACAGCGATTCACCCCTCCACTTT
TRBJ2-2 TRBD1 TRBV6-1 . CASSERTGDTGELFF TGTGCCAGCAGTGAAAGGACAGGGGACACCGGGGAGCTGTTTTTT
TRBJ2-3 . TRBV27 . CASSFSWTAHDTQYF TGTGCCAGCAGTTTTAGTTGGACAGCCCATGATACGCAGTATTTT
TRBJ2-2 . TRBV11-3 . CASSLGVGELFF TGTGCCAGCAGCTTGGGAGTTGGGGAGCTGTTTTTT
TRBJ1-1 . TRBV6-1 few CASSEIESLNTEAFF TGTGCCAGCAGTGAAATCGAGTCCCTGAACACTGAAGCTTTCTTT
TRBJ1-2 . TRBV5-1 once CASTISDSRNYGYTF TGCGCCAGCACTATATCGGACAGTCGGAACTATGGCTACACCTTC
TRBJ1-4 . TRBV9 . CASSVAPLDEKLFF TGTGCCAGCAGCGTAGCTCCATTAGATGAAAAACTGTTTTTT
TRBJ2-5 TRBD2 TRBV7-6 . CASSQGLEETQYF TGTGCCAGCAGCCAAGGACTAGAGGAGACCCAGTACTTC
TRBJ1-3 TRBD1 TRBV27 . CASSPQGARNTIYF TGTGCCAGCAGCCCTCAGGGGGCCCGAAACACCATATATTTT
TRBJ2-1 . TRBV7-7 once CASSLDFFSDEQFF TGTGCTAGCAGCTTAGATTTCTTTTCCGATGAGCAGTTCTTC
TRBJ1-5 . TRBV27 . CASSYRSGDQPQHF TGTGCCAGCAGTTATAGGTCAGGGGATCAGCCCCAGCATTTT
TRBJ1-4 TRBD1 TRBV28 many CASSLPGGNNEKLFF TGTGCCAGCAGTCTACCAGGGGGCAATAATGAAAAACTGTTTTTT
TRBJ1-1 . TRBV18 . CASSPVGGANEAFF TGTGCCAGCTCACCCGTTGGGGGGGCTAATGAAGCTTTCTTT
TRBJ2-1 . TRBV7-9 few CASSRIALHYNEQFF TGTGCCAGCAGCCGAATAGCCTTACATTACAATGAGCAGTTCTTC
TRBJ2-3 TRBD2 TRBV5-1 . CASSGGTSGRADTQYF TGCGCCAGCAGCGGGGGGACTAGCGGGAGGGCGGATACGCAGTATTTT
TRBJ1-2 . TRBV5-4 . CASSLRTTGYGYTF TGTGCCAGCAGCTTAAGAACGACAGGCTATGGCTACACCTTC
TRBJ1-1 TRBD1 TRBV3-1/TRBV3-2 . CASSPDRINTEAFF TGTGCCAGCAGCCCGGACAGGATAAACACTGAAGCTTTCTTT
TRBJ1-1 . TRBV29-1 . CSVANRVMAEAFF TGCAGCGTTGCTAACAGGGTAATGGCTGAAGCTTTCTTT
TRBJ2-7 . TRBV4-2 . CASSQDQGAGSAFEQYF TGTGCCAGCAGCCAAGATCAAGGGGCAGGATCGGCGTTCGAGCAGTACTTC
TRBJ1-1 TRBD1 TRBV19 few CASSFGTGAPTTEAFF TGTGCCAGTAGTTTCGGGACAGGGGCCCCGACCACTGAAGCTTTCTTT
TRBJ1-1 TRBD1 TRBV18 . CASSPTTGIREAFF TGTGCCAGCTCACCAACGACAGGGATCCGCGAAGCTTTCTTT
TRBJ2-1 TRBD2 TRBV29-1 few CSVAGGRSYNEQFF TGCAGCGTTGCTGGCGGGAGATCCTACAATGAGCAGTTCTTC
TRBJ2-5 . TRBV11-2 . CASSLGETQYF TGTGCCAGCAGCCTCGGGGAGACCCAGTACTTC
TRBJ2-1 . TRBV28 few CASSLAGTDNEQFF TGTGCCAGCAGTTTAGCCGGGACTGATAATGAGCAGTTCTTC